These 19 T cell receptor beta chains were all obtained from the same sample, sequenced in a study of blood T cell repertoires in COVID-19. The repertoire was sequenced with immunoSEQ multiplex PCR; TCRdb's copy has only in-frame clones and lacks some. The sample comprises roughly 200,000 clones, 90% of which are singletons, and 0.62% rests with the top ten. Sequences were obtained from peripheral blood. These receptors were taken from a man aged 50 to 60 with acute or convalescent COVID-19.

This clone was seen only a few times. This chain joins TRBV27 and TRBJ2-1, with TRBD2 identical over 7 bases. V trimming: 6 bases; J trimming: 6 bases; junction bases outside the gene matches: 11. There are 15 residues in the CDR3. Germline loops: CDR1 MNHEY, CDR2 SMNVEV (reference sequence). CDR3 loop: CASRERLAERNEQFF. For the CDR3, the DNA is TGTGCCAGCAGAGAGCGGCTAGCGGAGCGCAATGAGCAGTTCTTC.

The V and J genes are TRBV7-2 and TRBJ1-3; 12 nucleotides agree with TRBD1. There are 17 residues in the CDR3. J lost 3 bases, V lost 10 bases, and 13 bases had no gene match. The germline gives CDR1 SGHTA, CDR2 FQGNSA. Written as DNA, the CDR3 is TGTGCCACCGCCGGGGGGACAGGGGGCGCCGGTGGAAACACCATATATTTT. It codes for CATAGGTGGAGGNTIYF. The full variable domain, rest sourced from reference TRBV7-2 and TRBJ1-3, is GAGVSQSPSNKVTEKGKDVELRCDPISGHTALYWYRQSLGQGLEFLIYFQGNSAPDKSGLPSDRFSAERTGGSVSTLTIQRTQQEDSAVYLCATAGGTGGAGGNTIYFGEGSWLTVV.

The chain has TRBV3-1 (or the pseudogene TRBV3-2) and TRBJ1-1, with a possible D match to TRBD1 (5 bases). V lost 4 bases and J lost 0, with 9 bases in between. The CDR3 has 14 residues. CDR1 LGHDT and CDR2 YNNKEL come from the germline V gene (reference sequence). CDR3 residues: CASSPGHMNTEAFF. As DNA, the CDR3 is TGTGCCAGCAGCCCAGGACATATGAACACTGAAGCTTTCTTT.

The chain employs TRBV9 and TRBJ2-2; 10 bases align to TRBD2. This CDR3 contains 17 residues. The trim removed 0 bases at V and 4 bases at J, leaving 6 bases unmatched. Germline assignment: CDR1 SGDLS and CDR2 YYNGEE. The CDR3 here is CASSVGLAGASTGELFF. CDR3 DNA: TGTGCCAGCAGCGTAGGGCTAGCGGGGGCGAGCACCGGGGAGCTGTTTTTT.

The chain combines TRBV3-1 (or the pseudogene TRBV3-2) with TRBJ2-1; possibly TRBD1 for D (6 bases). This CDR3 is 15 amino acids long. V was cut by 4 bases and J by 5 bases, with 15 bases left in between. The germline CDR1 and CDR2 sequences are LGHDT and YNNKEL (reference sequence). CDR3 loop: CASSRLGAGDNEQFF. The DNA for the CDR3 is TGTGCCAGCAGCCGGCTGGGAGCAGGGGACAATGAGCAGTTCTTC.

The chain joins TRBV27 to TRBJ2-7; no clear D gene. Germline V gene data show CDR1 as MNHEY and CDR2 as SMNVEV (reference sequence). This CDR3 is built from 12 residues. The V and J ends lost 4 bases and 0 bases respectively, with 4 bases between them. The DNA for the CDR3 is TGTGCCAGCAGTTCGGGCTCCTACGAGCAGTACTTC. This encodes CASSSGSYEQYF.

The rearrangement links TRBV19 to TRBJ2-3; 9 positions agree with TRBD2. J was trimmed by 0 bases and V by 5 bases; bases with no gene match: 3. CDR3 size: 15 residues. CDR1 and CDR2 (germline): LNHDA, SQIVND (reference sequence). The CDR3 protein is CASSPLAGSTDTQYF. In nucleotides, the CDR3 is TGTGCCAGTAGTCCCCTAGCGGGGAGCACAGATACGCAGTATTTT.

The chain has TRBV24-1 and TRBJ2-1; no definite D call. V lost 1 base to trimming and J lost 5 bases, with 5 bases between them. This CDR3 spans 13 amino acids. Germline V gene lookup returns CDR1 KGHDR and CDR2 SFDVKD. CDR3 in DNA: TGTGCCACCAGTGATTTCAACAACAATGAGCAGTTCTTC. As protein: CATSDFNNNEQFF.

The chain has TRBV18 and TRBJ2-1, with 8 bases that match TRBD2. Trimming removed 2 bases from V and 0 bases from J; junction bases left unmatched: 3. The germline V gene encodes CDR1 KGHSH and CDR2 LQKENI. CDR3 length: 16 residues. This CDR3 reads CASSPLSGSSYNEQFF. DNA for the CDR3: TGTGCCAGCTCACCATTGAGCGGGAGCTCCTACAATGAGCAGTTCTTC.

The chain employs TRBV7-6 and TRBJ2-5; D might be TRBD2 (6 bases). CDR1 and CDR2 (germline): SGHVS, FNYEAQ. The CDR3 sequence is 15 residues long. The V gene lost 8 bases and the J gene lost 2 bases, with 18 bases spanning the gap. The DNA of the CDR3 is TGTGCCAGCGGCATGACTAGGGAAATTCAAGAGACCCAGTACTTC. Encoded protein: CASGMTREIQETQYF.

The rearrangement joins TRBV6-5 to TRBJ2-2; TRBD2 aligns across 10 bases. CDR3 size: 15 residues. Losses at the gene ends were 4 bases for V and 1 base for J; bases not matched to a gene: 0. Germline CDR1 reads MNHEY; CDR2 reads SVGAGI. The CDR3 DNA sequence: TGTGCCAGCAGTTGGACTAGCGGGAACACCGGGGAGCTGTTTTTT. This codes for CASSWTSGNTGELFF.

The chain joins TRBV7-2 to TRBJ2-7; 7 bases line up with TRBD1. Germline assignment: CDR1 SGHTA and CDR2 FQGNSA. V trimming: 5 bases; J trimming: 6 bases; junction bases outside the gene matches: 13. The CDR3 consists of 15 residues. CDR3 coding DNA: TGTGCCAGCAGCCCGTGGACAGGCCGACCTAGCGAGCAGTACTTC. As protein: CASSPWTGRPSEQYF.

This sequence joins TRBV27 and TRBJ1-4; 7 bases fit TRBD1. V lost 5 bases, J lost 2 bases, and 5 bases stayed unmatched. Germline values: CDR1 MNHEY, CDR2 SMNVEV (reference sequence). The CDR3 is made up of 15 amino acids. CDR3 region: CASSLSGGTNEKLFF. The DNA of the CDR3 is TGTGCCAGCAGTCTCTCAGGGGGGACTAATGAAAAACTGTTTTTT.

The V and J genes are TRBV2 and TRBJ2-7; TRBD2 agrees at 8 bases. CDR1 and CDR2 (germline): SNHLY, FYNNEI. This CDR3 is 14 amino acids long. V lost 5 bases to trimming and J lost 0 bases; unmatched junction nucleotides: 3. The CDR3, as DNA: TGTGCCAGCAGTTTTCTAGCGGGCTCCTACGAGCAGTACTTC. Its translation: CASSFLAGSYEQYF.

This chain uses TRBV6-1 with TRBJ1-5; 7 bases match TRBD1. This CDR3 is 19 amino acids long. The germline CDR1 and CDR2 sequences are MNHNS and SASEGT. J was trimmed by 7 bases and V by 4 bases; bases with no gene match: 22. CDR3 region: CASSGLGITGVGGGQPQHF. The CDR3 DNA reads as TGTGCCAGCAGTGGCTTGGGGATCACAGGGGTAGGAGGTGGGCAGCCCCAGCATTTT.

The V and J genes are TRBV18 and TRBJ2-2, with 7 positions matching TRBD2. Germline trimming cut 4 bases from V and 1 base from J; bases unmatched to any gene: 9. The CDR3 is made up of 17 amino acids. Per germline, CDR1 KGHSH and CDR2 LQKENI. CDR3 protein: CASSLIPGTMNTGELFF. In DNA form, the CDR3 reads TGTGCCAGCTCACTAATACCCGGGACTATGAACACCGGGGAGCTGTTTTTT.

This sequence joins TRBV6-5 and TRBJ1-5; 8 bases agree with TRBD1. The CDR3 is 15 amino acids. With 2 bases clipped from V and 6 bases from J, the junction kept 6 bases outside the gene matches. Germline V CDR1 and CDR2: MNHEY, SVGAGI. CDR3 residues: CASSYGQGGGQPQHF. CDR3 bases: TGTGCCAGCAGTTACGGACAGGGAGGAGGTCAGCCCCAGCATTTT.

The chain carries TRBV5-6 and TRBJ2-3, with TRBD1 matching over 8 bases. Germline V gene sequence: CDR1 SGHDT, CDR2 YYEEEE. This CDR3 spans 15 amino acids. Trimming at V came to 4 bases and at J to 1 base, leaving 5 bases not matched to a gene. The CDR3 is CASSAGQGGTDTQYF. The CDR3 DNA is TGTGCCAGCAGCGCCGGACAGGGTGGCACAGATACGCAGTATTTT. The entire variable domain, with the rest obtained from reference TRBV5-6 and TRBJ2-3, is as follows: DAGVTQSPTHLIKTRGQQVTLRCSPKSGHDTVSWYQQALGQGPQFIFQYYEEEERQRGNFPDRFSGHQFPNYSSELNVNALLLGDSALYLCASSAGQGGTDTQYFGPGTRLTVL.

The J gene is TRBJ2-3, the V gene TRBV4-3, with 9 nucleotides matching TRBD1. Germline V gives CDR1 LGHNA, CDR2 YSLEER. The junction had 7 bases not matched to a gene; V was cut back by 4 bases and J by 5 bases. The CDR3 is made up of 15 amino acids. CDR3 coding DNA: TGCGCCAGCAGCCTCCGGGACAGGGAAATAGATACGCAGTATTTT. As protein: CASSLRDREIDTQYF.